The 7 T cell receptor beta chains below all came from one sample that was sequenced in a study of T cells in Graves' hyperthyroidism and ophthalmopathy. The source material, RNA transcripts, was used to amplify TCR beta CDR3 regions. Primed by the HTBI set, a first-round RT-PCR was run on the TCR CDR3. TCRdb processed the multiplex PCR reads anew with MiXCR; each CDR3 protein has one entry. The data show 600,000 to 900,000 distinct CDR3 sequences, about a sixth seen once. Source material: blood. These receptors all come from a man aged 18 to 30 with Graves' hyperthyroidism.

This clonotype showed up just a few times. The rearrangement links TRBV2 to TRBJ2-4; the match to TRBD2 covers 7 bases. The germline V gene has CDR1 SNHLY and CDR2 FYNNEI. CDR3 size: 17 residues. V was clipped by 8 bases and J by 2 bases; unmatched bases: 15. The CDR3 sequence is CASGDYQWMGTKNIQYF. CDR3 DNA sequence: TGTGCCAGCGGGGACTACCAGTGGATGGGAACCAAAAACATTCAGTACTTC.

The table lists this clonotype with many counts. The chain recombines TRBV13 with TRBJ2-7, with D unresolved. CDR1 and CDR2 from the germline V gene are PRHDT and FYEKMQ (reference sequence). Trimming left V 2 bases short and J 5 bases short, with 7 bases between. The CDR3 contains 12 residues. The CDR3 region is CASSLSWNEQYF. CDR3 sequence (DNA): TGTGCCAGCAGCTTAAGTTGGAACGAGCAGTACTTC.

In this sample, this clonotype turned up many times. The chain combines TRBV7-9 with TRBJ2-5, with D perhaps assigned TRBD1 or TRBD2 (6 bases each). CDR3 length equals 16 residues. The germline V gene has CDR1 SEHNR and CDR2 FQNEAQ (reference sequence). Trimming shortened V by 4 bases and J by 4 bases, and 19 bases separated the two germline ends. CDR3 coding DNA: TGTGCCAGCAGCTCGAGGGGGGAACAAAGGGGAGAGACCCAGTACTTC. Its protein product is CASSSRGEQRGETQYF.

The chain employs TRBV27 and TRBJ2-7; TRBD2 matches 7 bases. The V gene end was trimmed by 5 bases and the J gene end by 2 bases; junction bases not matched to a gene: 12. Germline CDR1 reads MNHEY; CDR2 reads SMNVEV (reference sequence). The CDR3 length is 16 residues. CDR3 nucleotide sequence: TGTGCCAGCAGTCTGAACTCCGGGACTAACACCTACGAGCAGTACTTC. As protein: CASSLNSGTNTYEQYF.

V is TRBV12-5 and J is TRBJ2-1, with 9 bases identical to TRBD1. V trimming: 2 bases; J trimming: 10 bases; junction bases outside the gene matches: 3. The CDR3 is made up of 13 amino acids. The germline V gene encodes CDR1 LGHNT and CDR2 FRNRAP. The CDR3 DNA is TGTGCTAGTGGTTTGTCCACAGGGGGCGAGCAGTTCTTC. It translates to CASGLSTGGEQFF.

The table lists this clonotype with a few counts. The chain is built from TRBV9 and TRBJ1-4; no reliable D call. The germline CDR1 and CDR2 sequences are SGDLS and YYNGEE. This CDR3 has 15 amino acids. V gave up 7 bases and J gave up 0 bases, with 13 bases separating them. CDR3 loop: CASGTGQPTNEKLFF. The CDR3 DNA reads TGTGCCAGCGGAACTGGGCAACCAACTAATGAAAAACTGTTTTTT.

This clonotype was found a few times. This chain joins TRBV5-6 and TRBJ2-1, with D possibly being TRBD1 (5 bases). Trimming took off 2 bases at V and 8 bases at J, with 20 bases between the two ends. The V gene's germline CDR1 is SGHDT and CDR2 YYEEEE. This CDR3 is built from 16 residues. CDR3 sequence: CASSLLGRTGNYEQFF. The CDR3 DNA is TGTGCCAGCAGCTTATTGGGGCGAACGGGCAACTATGAGCAGTTCTTC.